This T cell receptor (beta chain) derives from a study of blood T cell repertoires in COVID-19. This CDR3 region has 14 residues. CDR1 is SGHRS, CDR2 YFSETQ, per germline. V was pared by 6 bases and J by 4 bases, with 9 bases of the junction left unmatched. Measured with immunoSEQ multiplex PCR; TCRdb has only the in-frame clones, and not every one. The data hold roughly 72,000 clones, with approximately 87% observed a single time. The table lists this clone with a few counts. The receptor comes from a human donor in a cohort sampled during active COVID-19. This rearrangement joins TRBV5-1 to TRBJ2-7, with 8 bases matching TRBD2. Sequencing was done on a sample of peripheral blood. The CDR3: CASTPSRGGYEQYF. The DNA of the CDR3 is TGCGCCAGCACCCCCAGCCGGGGGGGGTACGAGCAGTACTTC.